The subject of this entry is one TCR beta chain. Its antigen is as yet unknown. Gene names are mouse gene names. The CDR3 goes on 1 residue after the read ends, and that part is filled in from the germline J gene. The V and J ends lost 6 bases and 5 bases, in that order; junction bases with no gene match: 2. The germline CDR1 and CDR2 sequences are KGHPV and FQNQEV (reference sequence). The CDR3 sequence is 12 residues long. These data are taken from a study of tissue T cells after allogeneic stem cell transplantation. The study's findings and limits: Blood and spleen captured only part of the tissue TCR repertoire. Motif-based clustering found tissue-specific repertoire signatures shared across patients, though few clones were shared.

Assay used: immunoSEQ multiplex PCR; TCRdb lists only in-frame clones, some missing. The repertoire holds under 8,000 clones, with about 45% as singletons. Time point reported: mouse harvest day 7 after allogeneic transplant. The graft held 10^6 splenic CD5+ T cells and 10^7 T-cell-depleted bone marrow cells. Tissues came from B6→BALB/c major-mismatch GVHD mice at day 7 or 14. The source of this sequence is a female BALB/c mouse given C57BL/6 T cells with graft-versus-host disease after an allogeneic hematopoietic cell transplant. The chain carries TRBV26 and TRBJ2-4, with 7 bases that match TRBD1. The sequenced sample consisted of lymph node tissue. CDR3 region: CASSRDRNTLYF. The covered CDR3 bases are TGTGCCAGCAGCCGGGACAGAAACACCTTGTAC.